This TCR beta chain was identified in a study of shared T cell receptors in the human thymus. The ends were cut back, 0 bases at V and 2 bases at J, with 20 bases in the middle. The CDR3 spans 19 residues. Germline V gene sequence: CDR1 SGHRS, CDR2 YFSETQ. This clone was seen just once. Only in-frame clones appear in the TCRdb table, and some are missing; sequencing was by immunoSEQ multiplex PCR. The sample has more than 300,000 clones; 95% are singletons. This TCR derives from a human donor. Sequencing was carried out using thymocytes. The V gene is TRBV5-1, the J gene TRBJ2-2, with TRBD2 as a possible D gene (5 bases). This CDR3 is CASSLVGDYRIRNTGELFF. DNA for the CDR3: TGCGCCAGCAGCTTGGTTGGAGACTACCGTATAAGAAACACCGGGGAGCTGTTTTTT.